What follows are 17 T cell receptor beta chains derived from one specimen sequenced in a study of blood T cell repertoires in COVID-19. Method: immunoSEQ multiplex PCR; TCRdb's copy keeps in-frame clones and lacks some. The sample shows about 160,000 clones, approximately 88% of them seen only once. The sequenced sample was peripheral blood. All receptors come from a man aged 65 to 85 with acute or convalescent COVID-19.

The chain recombines TRBV7-3 with TRBJ2-3; 16 nucleotides match TRBD2. Trimming at V came to 1 base and at J to 3 bases, leaving 7 bases not matched to a gene. The CDR3 length is 19 residues. Germline assignment: CDR1 SGHTA and CDR2 FQGTGA. CDR3 loop: CASSLKGLGLAGGTDTQYF. CDR3 nucleotides: TGTGCCAGCAGCTTAAAGGGCCTGGGACTAGCGGGGGGGACAGATACGCAGTATTTT.

The gene calls are TRBV6-5 and TRBJ1-2, with 8 nucleotides matching TRBD1. The CDR3 is 13 residues long. Unmatched junction bases numbered 6, after V lost 6 bases and J lost 6 bases. Germline values: CDR1 MNHEY, CDR2 SVGAGI. The CDR3 nucleotides are TGTGCCAGCAGCTTTCAGGGGGCCAATGGCTACACCTTC. It is translated as CASSFQGANGYTF.

This clone was seen repeatedly, ten times or more. The rearrangement links TRBV19 to TRBJ2-3; D is unclear. The CDR3 runs 13 residues. Germline V gene lookup returns CDR1 LNHDA and CDR2 SQIVND (reference sequence). Trimming shortened V by 5 bases and J by 5 bases, and 11 bases separated the two germline ends. CDR3 amino acids: CASSPIEVDTQYF. CDR3 in DNA: TGTGCCAGTAGTCCCATTGAGGTAGATACGCAGTATTTT.

The J gene is TRBJ2-7, the V gene TRBV18; 8 nucleotides agree with TRBD2. Trimming removed 2 bases from V and 6 bases from J; junction bases left unmatched: 9. Germline V gene lookup returns CDR1 KGHSH and CDR2 LQKENI. This CDR3 spans 15 amino acids. CDR3 sequence: CASSPGGGRILEQYF. The CDR3 DNA sequence: TGTGCCAGCTCACCAGGGGGCGGGAGGATCCTCGAGCAGTACTTC.

The sample holds one count of this clone. V gene TRBV7-2 combines with J gene TRBJ1-1; 7 bases line up with TRBD1. J gave up 1 base and V 5 bases, and 7 bases lay outside the gene matches. Germline CDR1 reads SGHTA; CDR2 reads FQGNSA. This CDR3 has 15 residues. The CDR3 is CASSPRDRGNTEAFF. The CDR3 nucleotides read TGTGCCAGCAGCCCCCGGGACAGAGGGAACACTGAAGCTTTCTTT.

This chain uses TRBV20-1 with TRBJ2-5, with D possibly TRBD2 on 5 matching bases. The V gene's germline CDR1 is DFQATT and CDR2 SNEGSKA (reference sequence). The CDR3 is made up of 11 amino acids. The V end lost 3 bases, the J end lost 5 bases, and 7 bases lay between the germline ends. The DNA for the CDR3 is TGCAGTGCTAGTTCGGGGGAGACCCAGTACTTC. This codes for CSASSGETQYF.

V usage is TRBV19 and J usage is TRBJ1-6; 8 bases line up with TRBD1. The CDR3 totals 19 residues. V dropped 4 bases and J dropped 5; count of bases not matched to a gene: 16. Germline CDR1 LNHDA, CDR2 SQIVND (reference sequence). The chain's CDR3 is CASSTVFVAGTGNNSPLHF. For the CDR3, the DNA is TGTGCCAGTAGTACAGTGTTCGTTGCGGGGACAGGTAATAATTCACCCCTCCACTTT.

The chain employs TRBV9 and TRBJ2-7; D gene uncertain. The CDR3 runs 16 residues. Germline V gene lookup returns CDR1 SGDLS and CDR2 YYNGEE. Trimming pared 4 bases from V and 1 base from J, leaving 18 bases between. The CDR3 DNA is TGTGCCAGCAGCCCGATGGGCCAGACCTTATCCTACGAGCAGTACTTC. Its translation is CASSPMGQTLSYEQYF.

V and J are TRBV18 and TRBJ2-1; 10 nucleotides agree with TRBD1. The CDR3 contains 16 residues. Germline CDR1 and CDR2: KGHSH and LQKENI. With V trimmed by 0 bases and J by 9 bases, 8 bases remained unmatched. CDR3 nucleotide sequence: TGTGCCAGCTCACCACCCTCGACAGGGGGCGGGGGTGAGCAGTTCTTC. It codes for CASSPPSTGGGGEQFF.

V is TRBV11-2 and J is TRBJ1-6; TRBD1 is a possible D gene (6 bases). Germline assignment: CDR1 SGHAT and CDR2 FQNNGV. The V end was cut by 5 bases, the J end by 7 bases, with 21 bases between. The length of the CDR3 is 17 residues. The CDR3 loop is CASSPFLRQAGNSPLHF. CDR3 nucleotides: TGTGCCAGCAGCCCCTTTCTACGACAGGCAGGGAATTCACCCCTCCACTTT. The variable domain in full, with the rest retrieved from reference TRBV11-2 and TRBJ1-6, is EAGVAQSPRYKIIEKRQSVAFWCNPISGHATLYWYQQILGQGPKLLIQFQNNGVVDDSQLPKDRFSAERLKGVDSTLKIQPAKLEDSAVYLCASSPFLRQAGNSPLHFGNGTRLTVT.

The chain has TRBV5-6 and TRBJ1-5; D unclear. V shed 1 base and J shed 6 bases, with 11 bases lying between them. The CDR3 runs to 14 residues. Germline CDR1 is SGHDT and CDR2 is YYEEEE. CDR3 protein: CASSLRDGGQPQHF. Here the CDR3 DNA reads TGTGCCAGCAGCTTGCGTGACGGCGGTCAGCCCCAGCATTTT.

The V and J genes are TRBV10-3 and TRBJ1-4; TRBD1 matches at 9 bases. The junction had 5 bases not matched to a gene; V was cut back by 4 bases and J by 2 bases. Germline loops: CDR1 ENHRY, CDR2 SYGVKD. The CDR3 has 16 residues. The CDR3 region has the DNA TGTGCCATCAGTGGGGGACAGGGTCTCACTAATGAAAAACTGTTTTTT. This encodes CAISGGQGLTNEKLFF.

The chain links TRBV19 to TRBJ1-6, with D possibly being TRBD1 (6 bases). Germline-derived CDR1 and CDR2 are LNHDA and SQIVND (reference sequence). The V gene lost 4 bases and the J gene lost 3 bases, with 10 bases spanning the gap. The CDR3 is 15 residues long. CDR3: CASSTEDSYNSPLHF. The CDR3 nucleotides read TGTGCCAGTAGTACTGAGGACAGCTATAATTCACCCCTCCACTTT.

This clone was counted a few times. The V and J genes are TRBV19 and TRBJ2-7; the D gene is possibly TRBD1 (6 bases). V was shortened by 6 bases and J by 5 bases, with 17 bases between the two germline ends. The CDR3 is 14 amino acids. From germline, CDR1 is LNHDA and CDR2 SQIVND (reference sequence). CDR3 in DNA: TGTGCCAGTAGCTATCGGACCAACAGGGACGAGCAGTACTTC. Protein sequence: CASSYRTNRDEQYF.

The chain links TRBV9 to TRBJ2-7, with a weak D call TRBD1 (5 bases). The CDR3 sequence is 14 residues long. V dropped 0 bases and J dropped 5 bases, with 12 bases sitting between them. Germline-derived CDR1 and CDR2 are SGDLS and YYNGEE. The CDR3 nucleotides read TGTGCCAGCAGCGTAGGGCAGGGTATCGACGAGCAGTACTTC. Translation: CASSVGQGIDEQYF.

The chain is built from TRBV6-5 and TRBJ1-5; D is undetermined. Germline V CDR1 and CDR2: MNHEY, SVGAGI. Trimming took off 6 bases at V and 0 bases at J, with 12 bases between the two ends. The CDR3 length is 15 residues. CDR3 DNA sequence: TGTGCCAGCAGGACCCTGACAAGTAGCAATCAGCCCCAGCATTTT. Its protein product is CASRTLTSSNQPQHF.

The rearrangement links TRBV5-1 to TRBJ1-1, with D perhaps TRBD1 (5 bases). Germline assignment: CDR1 SGHRS and CDR2 YFSETQ. This CDR3 is 16 amino acids long. Trimming removed 2 bases from V and 4 bases from J, with 18 bases in between. CDR3 in DNA: TGCGCCAGCAGCTTTTCCGCCAGGGCGGAGGGCACTGAAGCTTTCTTT. It yields the protein CASSFSARAEGTEAFF.